Described below is a single T cell receptor beta chain sequence and its context. The antigen remains unidentified. The sample comes from a study of tumor-infiltrating lymphocytes in localized non-small cell lung cancer. Points from the study as a whole: Higher tumor T cell infiltration than in uninvolved lung was supported by TCRbeta sequencing.

Using immunoSEQ multiplex PCR, the repertoire was profiled, and TCRdb retains in-frame clones only, with some absent. The sample comprises roughly 13,000 clones, nearly 70% of which are singletons, and about 20% rests with the top ten. Trimming removed 3 bases from V and 2 bases from J, with 17 bases in between. Per germline, CDR1 LNHDA and CDR2 SQIVND (reference sequence). The CDR3 consists of 17 residues. The V and J genes are TRBV19 and TRBJ1-3; D uncertain. This TCR was sampled from a human donor with non-small cell lung cancer. Sequenced material: uninvolved lung tissue not adjacent to the tumor. In DNA form, the CDR3 reads TGTGCCAGTAGTATCCGGGTGATGGGATTCACTGGAAACACCATATATTTT. Protein product: CASSIRVMGFTGNTIYF.